The 24 T cell receptor beta chains reported below all come from one sample, sequenced in a study of T-cell memory formation after mild COVID-19. Via MiXCR, TCRdb re-called the 5' RACE reads, giving one row per CDR3 protein. The repertoire holds roughly 560,000 distinct CDR3 sequences, with roughly 20% as singletons. The sequenced material came from PBMCs or a T cell subset sorted from them (not recorded which). The receptors shown here come from an adult woman who had mild COVID-19 (a few samples of this study predate the infection). Cell type and time point are not known.

This clonotype was counted between two and nine times. The V gene is TRBV2, the J gene TRBJ2-1, with 15 bases that match TRBD2. In germline, CDR1 is SNHLY, CDR2 FYNNEI. CDR3 length equals 14 residues. After removal of 6 bases from V and 15 bases from J, the junction contained 9 bases not matched to a gene. The chain's CDR3 is CASRGLAGGSWGFF. As DNA, the CDR3 is TGTGCCAGCAGAGGACTAGCGGGAGGGTCCTGGGGGTTCTTC.

This clonotype was seen at least ten times. The V gene is TRBV15, the J gene TRBJ2-5; D uncertain. This CDR3 has 12 amino acids. The V gene lost 4 bases and the J gene lost 2 bases, with 5 bases spanning the gap. Germline-derived CDR1 and CDR2 are LNHNV and YYDKDF (reference sequence). CDR3 in DNA: TGTGCCACCAGCACAGTTCAAGAGACCCAGTACTTC. The encoded protein is CATSTVQETQYF.

In this sample, this clonotype turned up many times. V is TRBV20-1 and J is TRBJ1-1; D gene uncertain. In germline, CDR1 is DFQATT, CDR2 SNEGSKA (reference sequence). V gave up 2 bases and J gave up 5 bases, with 18 bases separating them. CDR3 length: 15 amino acids. Written as DNA, the CDR3 is TGCAGTGCTAGAAGGCGCGCACCGCGGGCAACTGAAGCTTTCTTT. It translates to CSARRRAPRATEAFF.

The table lists this clonotype with a count of one. The CDR3 here is CASSPATGGSNEQFF. The CDR3 DNA reads as TGTGCCAGCTCACCGGCGACAGGGGGTTCGAATGAGCAGTTCTTC. The rearrangement uses TRBV18 and TRBJ2-1, with 9 nucleotides matching TRBD1. The germline V gene has CDR1 KGHSH and CDR2 LQKENI. The junction had 7 bases not matched to a gene; V was cut back by 3 bases and J by 7 bases. CDR3 length: 15 amino acids.

V is TRBV30 and J is TRBJ2-2; no definite D call. Germline CDR1 reads GTSNPN; CDR2 reads SVGIG (reference sequence). V shed 3 bases and J shed 0 bases, with 11 bases lying between them. There are 15 residues in the CDR3. This CDR3 is CAWSRGDTNTGELFF. The CDR3 DNA reads TGTGCCTGGAGCCGAGGTGACACGAACACCGGGGAGCTGTTTTTT.

This clonotype appeared a few times. The chain couples TRBV15 to TRBJ1-2, with a tentative D call TRBD1 (6 bases). The CDR3 consists of 16 residues. Trimming stripped 0 bases from V and 2 bases from J, with 13 bases between. Germline V CDR1 and CDR2: LNHNV, YYDKDF (reference sequence). For the CDR3, the DNA is TGTGCCACCAGCAGAGATCAGTTGGACAGAAACTATGGCTACACCTTC. Translation gives CATSRDQLDRNYGYTF. The full variable domain, in which reference TRBV15 and TRBJ1-2 provide the parts outside the CDR3, is DAMVIQNPRYQVTQFGKPVTLSCSQTLNHNVMYWYQQKSSQAPKLLFHYYDKDFNNEADTPDNFQSRRPNTSFCFLDIRSPGLGDTAMYLCATSRDQLDRNYGYTFGSGTRLTVV.

This clonotype was seen a handful of times. V is TRBV12-3 or TRBV12-4 and J is TRBJ2-1; 11 nucleotides agree with TRBD1. The CDR3 is 18 amino acids. V lost 5 bases to trimming and J lost 4 bases; unmatched junction nucleotides: 13. CDR3 bases: TGTGCCAGCAGTCGGGACAGGGGGATTAGTAGGAGGTACAATGAGCAGTTCTTC. It yields the protein CASSRDRGISRRYNEQFF.

The V and J genes are TRBV5-1 and TRBJ1-2; perhaps TRBD1 as D (6 bases). This CDR3 has 12 amino acids. Germline V gene sequence: CDR1 SGHRS, CDR2 YFSETQ. Trimming left V 1 base short and J 6 bases short, with 7 bases between. CDR3 region: CASSLSGDGYTF. The CDR3 region has the DNA TGCGCCAGCAGCTTGTCAGGGGATGGCTACACCTTC.

The chain has TRBV7-2 and TRBJ2-3; D is ambiguous. The CDR3 sequence is 14 residues long. The ends were cut back, 3 bases at V and 3 bases at J, with 10 bases in the middle. Germline V gene data show CDR1 as SGHTA and CDR2 as FQGNSA. The CDR3 loop reads CASSFGMGTDTQYF. The CDR3, as DNA: TGTGCCAGCAGCTTTGGGATGGGGACAGATACGCAGTATTTT.

This clonotype has just a few counts. The V gene is TRBV5-1, the J gene TRBJ2-5; either TRBD1 or TRBD2 may supply D (5 bases each). Trimming stripped 2 bases from V and 4 bases from J, with 15 bases between. Germline CDR1 and CDR2: SGHRS and YFSETQ. This CDR3 contains 15 residues. CDR3 in DNA: TGCGCCAGCAGCTTCGGGGCAGGGCATGGAGAGACCCAGTACTTC. It encodes CASSFGAGHGETQYF. The full variable domain, rest sourced from reference TRBV5-1 and TRBJ2-5, is KAGVTQTPRYLIKTRGQQVTLSCSPISGHRSVSWYQQTPGQGLQFLFEYFSETQRNKGNFPGRFSGRQFSNSRSEMNVSTLELGDSALYLCASSFGAGHGETQYFGPGTRLLVL.

This clonotype was picked up many times. The chain uses TRBV7-9 and TRBJ2-3; 9 positions agree with TRBD1. This CDR3 spans 15 amino acids. V lost 4 bases, J lost 0 bases, and 2 bases stayed unmatched. Germline V gene sequence: CDR1 SEHNR, CDR2 FQNEAQ (reference sequence). The CDR3 sequence is CASSSGQGSTDTQYF. The CDR3 DNA is TGTGCCAGCAGCTCAGGACAGGGGAGCACAGATACGCAGTATTTT.

This clonotype was recorded a few times. The J gene is TRBJ2-6, the V gene TRBV15; D is tentatively TRBD1 or TRBD2 (5 bases each). CDR1 is LNHNV and CDR2 is YYDKDF in the germline V gene (reference sequence). The V gene lost 0 bases and the J gene lost 0 bases, with 15 bases spanning the gap. The length of the CDR3 is 19 residues. Here the CDR3 DNA reads TGTGCCACCAGCAGAGATTCCGGGGCGTCCAGCTCTGGGGCCAACGTCCTGACTTTC. This translates into CATSRDSGASSSGANVLTF. Drawing the rest from reference TRBV15 and TRBJ2-6, the complete variable domain is DAMVIQNPRYQVTQFGKPVTLSCSQTLNHNVMYWYQQKSSQAPKLLFHYYDKDFNNEADTPDNFQSRRPNTSFCFLDIRSPGLGDTAMYLCATSRDSGASSSGANVLTFGAGSRLTVL.

In its sample, this clonotype was seen a few times. With a much larger clone just one base away, this may be a read error. The V and J genes are TRBV6-6 and TRBJ1-1; TRBD1 agrees at 7 bases. Per germline, CDR1 MNHNY and CDR2 SVGAGI (reference sequence). V was clipped by 6 bases and J by 4 bases; unmatched bases: 5. This CDR3 has 13 amino acids. The CDR3 DNA is TGTGCCAGCAGCCCGGGACAGAGCACTGAAGCTTTCTTT. Its translation is CASSPGQSTEAFF.

This sequence joins TRBV4-2 and TRBJ1-1; D ambiguous. The CDR3 runs to 15 residues. Germline loops: CDR1 LGHNA, CDR2 YNFKEQ. With 3 bases removed from V and 3 bases from J, the gap between germline ends came to 14 bases. This CDR3 is CASSQPSSADTEAFF. CDR3 DNA sequence: TGTGCCAGCAGCCAGCCTTCCTCGGCAGACACTGAAGCTTTCTTT.

The chain uses TRBV12-3 or TRBV12-4 and TRBJ1-2, with unresolved D. V was shortened by 6 bases and J by 3 bases, with 14 bases between the two germline ends. CDR3 length: 14 amino acids. Here the CDR3 DNA reads TGTGCCAGCAGCGGGCAGGCATTCCACTATGGCTACACCTTC. Encoded protein: CASSGQAFHYGYTF.

V usage is TRBV20-1 and J usage is TRBJ2-1; perhaps TRBD2 as D (6 bases). The CDR3 is 15 amino acids. Germline V CDR1 and CDR2: DFQATT, SNEGSKA (reference sequence). Trimming stripped 5 bases from V and 4 bases from J, with 18 bases between. As DNA, the CDR3 is TGCAGTGCTGTCGGAGGGAACCGAGGATACAATGAGCAGTTCTTC. Encoded protein: CSAVGGNRGYNEQFF.

V is TRBV12-3 or TRBV12-4 and J is TRBJ1-3; tentatively, D is TRBD1 (6 bases). Trimming stripped 2 bases from V and 4 bases from J, with 15 bases between. CDR3 length: 16 residues. CDR3 nucleotides: TGTGCCAGCAGTTTAACAAAACAGGGTGGAGGAAACACCATATATTTT. Amino acids: CASSLTKQGGGNTIYF.

This clonotype has a count of ten or more. V and J are TRBV20-1 and TRBJ2-1; 9 nucleotides agree with TRBD1. The J segment lost 10 bases and the V segment lost 5 bases, leaving 6 bases of the junction unmatched. The CDR3 length is 12 residues. Germline assignment: CDR1 DFQATT and CDR2 SNEGSKA (reference sequence). CDR3 amino acids: CSAWTGVGEQFF. Written as DNA, the CDR3 is TGCAGTGCTTGGACAGGGGTTGGGGAGCAGTTCTTC.

This chain joins TRBV4-1 and TRBJ2-7, with D perhaps matching TRBD1 or TRBD2 (5 bases each). This CDR3 is 14 amino acids long. The V end lost 6 bases, the J end lost 0 bases, and 12 bases lay between the germline ends. The germline V gene encodes CDR1 MGHRA and CDR2 YSYEKL. The CDR3 region is CASSPGTHSYEQYF. As DNA, the CDR3 is TGCGCCAGCAGTCCCGGGACGCACTCCTACGAGCAGTACTTC.

V and J are TRBV6-2 or TRBV6-3 and TRBJ2-3; TRBD1 agrees at 8 bases. The V gene end was trimmed by 7 bases and the J gene end by 4 bases; junction bases not matched to a gene: 10. The CDR3 is 15 amino acids. CDR1 is MNHEY and CDR2 is SVGEGT in the germline V gene. The CDR3 loop reads CASTKHLQGADTQYF. CDR3 bases: TGTGCCAGCACCAAACACCTACAGGGGGCAGATACGCAGTATTTT.

This chain uses TRBV12-3 or TRBV12-4 with TRBJ2-2; D is ambiguous. V was cut by 4 bases and J by 4 bases, with 10 bases left in between. The CDR3 sequence is 14 residues long. In DNA form, the CDR3 reads TGTGCCAGCAGTTCCAGGTTACCCACCGGGGAGCTGTTTTTT. Translation gives CASSSRLPTGELFF.

The V and J genes are TRBV5-1 and TRBJ2-7; the D gene is possibly TRBD2 (5 bases). The CDR3 consists of 12 residues. Germline CDR1 is SGHRS and CDR2 is YFSETQ. Trimming left V 7 bases short and J 6 bases short, with 14 bases between. The CDR3 DNA reads TGCGCCAGCCAGTGGGGTGAGGGCGAGCAGTACTTC. It encodes CASQWGEGEQYF.

This chain uses TRBV24-1 with TRBJ2-5; D tentatively fits TRBD1 or TRBD2 (5 bases each). The V gene's germline CDR1 is KGHDR and CDR2 SFDVKD. This CDR3 has 15 amino acids. Deletions cut 3 bases from V and 5 bases from J, with 15 bases between. CDR3 sequence (DNA): TGTGCCACCAGTGATGGGGGTGGCATCGCCGAGACCCAGTACTTC. Translated: CATSDGGGIAETQYF.

This clonotype was observed a handful of times. The rearrangement joins TRBV7-2 to TRBJ2-1; D remains unclear. The V end was cut by 0 bases, the J end by 4 bases, with 13 bases between. This CDR3 has 16 residues. Germline loops: CDR1 SGHTA, CDR2 FQGNSA. The CDR3 coding sequence is TGTGCCAGCAGCTTAGCCGAAACGGCGGATTACAATGAGCAGTTCTTC. Its translation is CASSLAETADYNEQFF.